The entry below describes one T cell receptor (beta chain). These data belong to a study of blood T cell repertoires in COVID-19. Study-wide context: Samples of COVID-19 (acute and convalescent) were obtained from the United States, Italy and Spain.

Before being deemed recovered, Cohort 3 donors had two negative PCRs, clearance, or symptom resolution. In the original analysis: It was from reference gene primer amplification that nucleated cell counts were estimated. TCRdb's table, derived via immunoSEQ multiplex PCR, lists solely in-frame clones and lacks some. V and J calls and clone size come straight from that table; D and trimming were deduced from the DNA. The table lists 150,000 or so clones, less than 85% of them singletons. CDR1 and CDR2 (germline): MDHEN, SYDVKM. This CDR3 region has 14 residues. With V trimmed by 6 bases and J by 3 bases, 7 bases remained unmatched.

The sequenced sample consisted of PBMCs or T cells enriched from blood (not recorded which). The sequence derives from a woman aged 45-65 years who had recovered from COVID-19. V usage is TRBV28 and J usage is TRBJ2-5; 7 nucleotides line up with TRBD2. The CDR3 region has the DNA TGTGCCAGCAGCGGGCGGGGGACGGAAGAGACCCAGTACTTC. Translated, it gives CASSGRGTEETQYF.